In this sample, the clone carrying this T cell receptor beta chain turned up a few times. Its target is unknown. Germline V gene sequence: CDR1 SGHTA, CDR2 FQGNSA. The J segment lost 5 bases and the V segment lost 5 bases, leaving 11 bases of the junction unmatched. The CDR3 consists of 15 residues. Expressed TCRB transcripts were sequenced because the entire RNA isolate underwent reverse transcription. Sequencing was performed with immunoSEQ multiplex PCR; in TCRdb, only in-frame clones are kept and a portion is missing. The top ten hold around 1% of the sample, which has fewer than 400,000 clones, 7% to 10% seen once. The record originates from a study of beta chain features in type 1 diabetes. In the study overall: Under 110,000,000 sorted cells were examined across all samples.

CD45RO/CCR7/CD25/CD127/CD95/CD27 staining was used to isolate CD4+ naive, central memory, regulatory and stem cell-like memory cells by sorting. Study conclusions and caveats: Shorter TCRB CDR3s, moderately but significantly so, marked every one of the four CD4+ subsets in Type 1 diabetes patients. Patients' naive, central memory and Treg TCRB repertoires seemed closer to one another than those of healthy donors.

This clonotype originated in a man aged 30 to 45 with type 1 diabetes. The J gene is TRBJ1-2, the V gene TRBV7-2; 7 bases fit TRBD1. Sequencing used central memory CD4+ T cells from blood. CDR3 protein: CASSTSGTALYGYTF. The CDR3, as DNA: TGTGCCAGCAGCACATCCGGGACAGCGTTATATGGCTACACCTTC.